The 10 T cell receptor beta chains reported below all come from one sample, sequenced in a study of T cells after yellow fever vaccination. TCRdb reprocessed the 5' RACE reads via MiXCR and lists one record per CDR3 protein. The sample shows hundreds of thousands of distinct CDR3 sequences, around an eighth of them seen only once. The source material was PBMCs, sampled on the day of the yellow fever booster vaccination. The receptors were sampled from a man younger than 40 who received the YFV17D yellow fever vaccine.

This chain joins TRBV11-3 and TRBJ2-1; 10 bases map to TRBD2. V shed 3 bases, J shed 8 bases, and the junction held 10 bases outside the gene matches. This CDR3 has 16 amino acids. CDR1 is SGHNT and CDR2 is YENEEA in the germline V gene. Here the CDR3 reads CASSFSFSGRLDEQFF. In nucleotides, the CDR3 is TGTGCCAGCAGCTTCTCCTTTAGCGGGAGGTTAGATGAGCAGTTCTTC.

This clonotype was detected once. The chain employs TRBV28 and TRBJ1-1; the D is unclear. CDR3 length: 10 amino acids. V lost 11 bases to trimming and J lost 1 base, with 5 bases between them. CDR1 is MDHEN, CDR2 SYDVKM, per germline. The CDR3 DNA sequence: TGTGCCGTGTCGAACACTGAAGCTTTCTTT. Residues: CAVSNTEAFF.

In its sample, this clonotype was seen many times. The rearrangement uses TRBV6-5 and TRBJ2-2; D uncertain. V was trimmed by 0 bases and J by 7 bases, leaving 9 bases between them. Germline V gives CDR1 MNHEY, CDR2 SVGAGI. CDR3 size: 14 residues. The CDR3 here is CASSYSVADGELFF. CDR3 nucleotide sequence: TGTGCCAGCAGTTACTCCGTCGCGGACGGGGAGCTGTTTTTT.

This chain connects TRBV6-5 to TRBJ1-1, with D possibly matching TRBD1 (6 bases). In germline, CDR1 is MNHEY, CDR2 SVGAGI. V gave up 4 bases and J gave up 6 bases, with 18 bases separating them. CDR3 length: 15 residues. This CDR3 is CASSFGGAPNSEAFF. As DNA, the CDR3 is TGTGCCAGCAGTTTCGGGGGGGCGCCAAACTCTGAAGCTTTCTTT.

This clonotype has just a few counts. This chain connects TRBV6-2 or TRBV6-3 to TRBJ2-7; D uncertain. Per germline, CDR1 MNHEY and CDR2 SVGEGT. The CDR3 is made up of 13 amino acids. Between the trimmed V and J ends, which lost 7 bases and 0 bases, there was a span of 10 bases. CDR3 residues: CASISRSSYEQYF. The CDR3 nucleotides are TGTGCCAGCATAAGCCGGTCCTCCTACGAGCAGTACTTC.

The chain recombines TRBV12-3 or TRBV12-4 with TRBJ2-4, with D hard to call. Trimming left V 5 bases short and J 7 bases short, with 6 bases between. The CDR3 covers 11 residues. The CDR3 DNA reads TGTGCCAGCAGTATAAGCAACATTCAGTACTTC. It is translated as CASSISNIQYF.

This clonotype was seen only a few times. The gene calls are TRBV7-2 and TRBJ2-1; TRBD2 matches at 9 bases. This CDR3 is built from 14 residues. With 8 bases clipped from V and 1 base from J, the junction kept 3 bases outside the gene matches. Germline CDR1 reads SGHTA; CDR2 reads FQGNSA. CDR3 region: CASAGGSSYNEQFF. The CDR3 region has the DNA TGTGCCAGCGCGGGAGGGAGTTCCTACAATGAGCAGTTCTTC.

This clonotype has more than one count but fewer than ten. The gene calls are TRBV11-2 and TRBJ2-7; D ambiguous. The CDR3 runs to 14 residues. Germline V gene data show CDR1 as SGHAT and CDR2 as FQNNGV. V was cut by 6 bases and J by 2 bases, with 14 bases left in between. The CDR3 protein is CASSWFGNPYEQYF. For the CDR3, the DNA is TGTGCCAGCAGTTGGTTCGGAAATCCCTACGAGCAGTACTTC.

This clonotype appeared a few times. The V gene is TRBV5-4, the J gene TRBJ1-2; D might be TRBD1 (6 bases). Trimming left V 4 bases short and J 7 bases short, with 14 bases between. CDR3 length equals 13 residues. Germline V gene data show CDR1 as SGHNT and CDR2 as YYREEE (reference sequence). The CDR3 DNA is TGTGCCAGCAGCCGCGACAGGCAAGGTGGCTACACCTTC. As protein: CASSRDRQGGYTF.

This clonotype has a handful of counts. The chain combines TRBV21-1 with TRBJ2-1; the table names TRBD2, a call not compared with the DNA. TRBV21-1 corresponds to a pseudogene. This CDR3 comprises 17 residues. CDR3 sequence reads: CASSKGVRTSAMNEQFF. The CDR3 DNA is TGTGCCAGCAGCAAAGGGGTCAGGACTAGCGCTATGAATGAGCAGTTCTTC.